This TCR beta chain is from a study of T cell responses to AZD1222 COVID-19 vaccine. The germline gives CDR1 SGHAT, CDR2 FQNNGV. The length of the CDR3 is 14 residues. V lost 5 bases, J lost 2 bases, and 10 bases lay in between. Clones were read by immunoSEQ multiplex PCR, and TCRdb kept only the in-frame ones, dropping some. The sample lists some 49,000 clones, over 65% occurring once. General study findings and limits: Spike-specific TCR depth and breadth grew after two AZD1222 doses.

On this clone: Its antigen is not known.

The TCR was taken from an adult in good health. The source material was peripheral blood, sampled on day 0 of AZD1222 vaccination. The chain is built from TRBV11-2 and TRBJ1-5, with D hard to call. This CDR3 reads CASSVGGGNQPQHF. In nucleotides, the CDR3 is TGTGCCAGCAGCGTTGGAGGTGGCAATCAGCCCCAGCATTTT.